Below are 28 T cell receptor beta chains sequenced from a single sample in a study of cytomegalovirus exposure and HLA in healthy donors (dated by TCRdb to about 2017). Library preparation used the immunoSEQ multiplex PCR assay. For the multiplex PCR, a mixture combining 60 forward primers for TCR Vbeta segments and 13 reverse primers for TCR Jbeta segments was used. This immuneACCESS table, as held by TCRdb, lists in-frame sequences with V and J called but not all clones. Of the missing ones, under half trace to an unresolved V gene in checked studies; the others have no known cause. Counted in this sample were roughly 190,000 clones; about four fifths of them appeared once. The ten largest clones represent 0.9% to 1.2% of the sample. The sample taken for sequencing was PBMCs. The receptor source for this set is a woman aged 40-49 years in good health and CMV-seronegative.

This sequence joins TRBV5-1 and TRBJ1-2; D gene uncertain. CDR3 length: 14 residues. The V gene lost 0 bases and the J gene lost 8 bases, with 14 bases spanning the gap. CDR1 SGHRS and CDR2 YFSETQ come from the germline V gene. The DNA of the CDR3 is TGCGCCAGCAGCTTGGTTCAGGCCGACGGAGGCTACACCTTC. Its protein product is CASSLVQADGGYTF.

V usage is TRBV28 and J usage is TRBJ2-1, with D possibly matching TRBD2 (6 bases). The CDR3 spans 13 residues. Trimming pared 11 bases from V and 0 bases from J, leaving 11 bases between. The germline V gene encodes CDR1 MDHEN and CDR2 SYDVKM. CDR3 region: CAVAGTSYNEQFF. For the CDR3, the DNA is TGTGCCGTGGCGGGGACCTCCTACAATGAGCAGTTCTTC.

This chain uses TRBV15 with TRBJ2-1; no reliable D call. From germline, CDR1 is LNHNV and CDR2 YYDKDF (reference sequence). Deletions cut 1 base from V and 6 bases from J, with 13 bases between. The CDR3 extends over 15 amino acids. The CDR3 DNA reads TGTGCCACCAGCAGAGTAACCCTGGTCGGCAATGAGCAGTTCTTC. Translation gives CATSRVTLVGNEQFF.

The chain couples TRBV6-1 to TRBJ1-2; a weak D match, TRBD1 (6 bases). The V end lost 5 bases, the J end lost 8 bases, and 15 bases lay between the germline ends. CDR3 length: 13 residues. The germline V gene encodes CDR1 MNHNS and CDR2 SASEGT. CDR3 amino acids: CASSNWGGGGYTF. The CDR3 nucleotides read TGTGCCAGCAGTAATTGGGGGGGCGGGGGCTACACCTTC.

The J gene is TRBJ1-3, the V gene TRBV5-1; the D gene is possibly TRBD1 (5 bases). Trimming removed 2 bases from V and 4 bases from J, with 10 bases in between. The CDR3 extends over 14 amino acids. Germline V CDR1 and CDR2: SGHRS, YFSETQ. The CDR3 here is CASSFDSSGNTIYF. As DNA, the CDR3 is TGCGCCAGCAGCTTTGACAGTTCCGGAAACACCATATATTTT.

This clone was found once. The rearrangement links TRBV9 to TRBJ2-7; maybe TRBD2 (6 bases). V shed 0 bases and J shed 0 bases, with 16 bases lying between them. Germline CDR1 is SGDLS and CDR2 is YYNGEE. This CDR3 comprises 17 residues. The CDR3 coding sequence is TGTGCCAGCAGCGTAGCCCCAAGCGGGCATAGCTCCTACGAGCAGTACTTC. Translated: CASSVAPSGHSSYEQYF.

V and J are TRBV29-1 and TRBJ1-1; 9 bases map to TRBD1. V trimming: 5 bases; J trimming: 1 base; junction bases outside the gene matches: 2. Germline lookup yields CDR1 SQVTM and CDR2 ANQGSEA. The CDR3 covers 13 residues. The CDR3 sequence: CSVMTGGNTEAFF. The CDR3 DNA follows: TGCAGCGTTATGACAGGGGGGAACACTGAAGCTTTCTTT.

This clone came up once. The chain joins TRBV11-2 to TRBJ2-3, with D possibly matching TRBD2 (5 bases). The V and J ends lost 1 base and 3 bases respectively, with 8 bases between them. This CDR3 has 14 amino acids. Germline V gene sequence: CDR1 SGHAT, CDR2 FQNNGV. The CDR3 sequence: CASSLAGLTDTQYF. In DNA, the CDR3 is TGTGCCAGCAGCTTAGCCGGACTTACAGATACGCAGTATTTT.

The V gene is TRBV19, the J gene TRBJ1-4; weak D call: TRBD1 (6 bases). CDR1 is LNHDA and CDR2 is SQIVND in the germline V gene (reference sequence). This CDR3 spans 15 amino acids. With 6 bases removed from V and 2 bases from J, the gap between germline ends came to 13 bases. The CDR3 DNA sequence: TGTGCCAGTAGCTCCCGGGGGGGCACTAATGAAAAACTGTTTTTT. This gives the protein CASSSRGGTNEKLFF. Together with reference TRBV19 and TRBJ1-4, the CDR3 gives the full variable domain: DGGITQSPKYLFRKEGQNVTLSCEQNLNHDAMYWYRQDPGQGLRLIYYSQIVNDFQKGDIAEGYSVSREKKESFPLTVTSAQKNPTAFYLCASSSRGGTNEKLFFGSGTQLSVL.

The chain links TRBV29-1 to TRBJ2-4; D might be TRBD2 (6 bases). V gave up 4 bases and J gave up 3 bases, with 16 bases separating them. Per germline, CDR1 SQVTM and CDR2 ANQGSEA. This CDR3 comprises 15 residues. The CDR3 nucleotides read TGCAGCGTTGGGGGTGGGGAGGTGGACAAAAACATTCAGTACTTC. Translation: CSVGGGEVDKNIQYF. Combining the CDR3 with reference TRBV29-1 and TRBJ2-4 gives the whole variable domain SAVISQKPSRDICQRGTSLTIQCQVDSQVTMMFWYRQQPGQSLTLIATANQGSEATYESGFVIDKFPISRPNLTFSTLTVSNMSPEDSSIYLCSVGGGEVDKNIQYFGAGTRLSVL.

Here the CDR3 DNA reads TGTGCCAGCAGCTTCGGAGCGGGAGCTAACACCGGGGAGCTGTTTTTT. This gives the protein CASSFGAGANTGELFF. This sequence joins TRBV7-3 and TRBJ2-2, with 8 bases identical to TRBD2. The CDR3 loop spans 16 amino acids. The germline V gene encodes CDR1 SGHTA and CDR2 FQGTGA. Trimming at V came to 3 bases and at J to 2 bases, leaving 5 bases not matched to a gene.

The rearrangement joins TRBV5-4 to TRBJ2-5, with a tentative D call TRBD2 (5 bases). CDR1 is SGHNT and CDR2 is YYREEE in the germline V gene (reference sequence). V lost 0 bases and J lost 5, with 11 bases in between. This CDR3 contains 14 residues. The CDR3 loop reads CASSLADRRETQYF. CDR3 nucleotides: TGTGCCAGCAGCTTGGCGGATAGGAGGGAGACCCAGTACTTC.

This sequence joins TRBV4-1 and TRBJ1-4; D remains unclear. This CDR3 has 19 residues. Trimming pared 1 base from V and 4 bases from J, leaving 22 bases between. Looked up from germline, CDR1 is MGHRA and CDR2 is YSYEKL. CDR3 sequence (DNA): TGCGCCAGCAGCCAAGGTGCCCTCGGACTAGCGGGAGATAATGAAAAACTGTTTTTT. Translation gives CASSQGALGLAGDNEKLFF.

The chain joins TRBV10-3 to TRBJ1-2; D remains unclear. V was cut by 8 bases and J by 10 bases, with 11 bases left in between. The CDR3 is 10 residues long. Germline V gene data show CDR1 as ENHRY and CDR2 as SYGVKD. This CDR3 is CAIGEEDYTF. CDR3 coding DNA: TGTGCCATCGGAGAGGAGGACTACACCTTC.

The chain has TRBV18 and TRBJ1-1, with D hard to call. Germline V lookup: CDR1 KGHSH, CDR2 LQKENI. There are 13 residues in the CDR3. V lost 2 bases and J 3 bases, leaving 7 bases between the germline ends. The CDR3 nucleotides are TGTGCCAGCTCACCAAATCGGGACACTGAAGCTTTCTTT. Its protein product is CASSPNRDTEAFF.

The CDR3 reads CASNSLEGLATYNEQFF. Written as DNA, the CDR3 is TGTGCCAGTAACTCCCTTGAGGGCCTAGCTACCTACAATGAGCAGTTCTTC. V is TRBV19 and J is TRBJ2-1, with a weak D call TRBD2 (5 bases). Deletions cut 7 bases from V and 2 bases from J, with 21 bases between. The CDR3 covers 17 residues. CDR1 and CDR2 (germline): LNHDA, SQIVND (reference sequence).

As to this clone: An end of the junction differs from the germline gene, which may be a read error. The J gene is TRBJ1-2, the V gene TRBV11-2; 7 bases fit TRBD1. The germline gives CDR1 SGHAT, CDR2 FQNNGV. The CDR3 runs 15 residues. CDR3 sequence (DNA): TGTGCCAGCAGCCTAGACAGGGAGGTTTACTATGGCTACACCTTC. This codes for CASSLDREVYYGYTF.

V usage is TRBV29-1 and J usage is TRBJ1-1, with D maybe TRBD1 (5 bases). Germline V lookup: CDR1 SQVTM, CDR2 ANQGSEA. The CDR3 length is 13 residues. V was cut by 0 bases and J by 5 bases, with 10 bases left in between. The CDR3 loop reads CSVEDHRGTEAFF. The CDR3 DNA is TGCAGCGTTGAAGATCATCGGGGGACTGAAGCTTTCTTT.

V usage is TRBV5-4 and J usage is TRBJ2-1; TRBD2 matches at 14 bases. After removal of 4 bases from V and 7 bases from J, the junction contained 7 bases not matched to a gene. There are 16 residues in the CDR3. Germline CDR1 SGHNT, CDR2 YYREEE (reference sequence). The CDR3 bases are TGTGCCAGCAGCCCGGGACTAGCGGGAGATGGGAATGAGCAGTTCTTC. The encoded protein is CASSPGLAGDGNEQFF.

V gene TRBV30 combines with J gene TRBJ2-1; D is unresolved. V was cut by 0 bases and J by 7 bases, with 13 bases left in between. Germline CDR1 and CDR2: GTSNPN and SVGIG (reference sequence). The CDR3 runs 14 residues. In nucleotides, the CDR3 is TGTGCCTGGAGTGTTACAAGACTCGCGAATGAGCAGTTCTTC. Amino acids: CAWSVTRLANEQFF. The whole variable domain, filled in from reference TRBV30 and TRBJ2-1, reads SQTIHQWPATLVQPVGSPLSLECTVEGTSNPNLYWYRQAAGRGLQLLFYSVGIGQISSEVPQNLSASRPQDRQFILSSKKLLLSDSGFYLCAWSVTRLANEQFFGPGTRLTVL.

The chain employs TRBV27 and TRBJ1-2, with D perhaps TRBD1 (6 bases). The germline CDR1 and CDR2 sequences are MNHEY and SMNVEV (reference sequence). V gave up 0 bases and J gave up 2 bases, with 22 bases separating them. The CDR3 consists of 19 residues. In DNA form, the CDR3 reads TGTGCCAGCAGTTTATCTAATAAAAGAGGACAGTCACTGAACTATGGCTACACCTTC. Protein product: CASSLSNKRGQSLNYGYTF.

The V and J genes are TRBV5-1 and TRBJ1-5; TRBD1 aligns across 7 bases. V lost 4 bases to trimming and J lost 4 bases; unmatched junction nucleotides: 2. The CDR3 is made up of 13 amino acids. Germline-derived CDR1 and CDR2 are SGHRS and YFSETQ. Here the CDR3 reads CASSQGQNQPQHF. CDR3 in DNA: TGCGCCAGCAGCCAGGGACAGAATCAGCCCCAGCATTTT.

This clone was found a few times. The chain couples TRBV9 to TRBJ1-3, with TRBD1 identical over 9 bases. This CDR3 comprises 15 residues. CDR1 and CDR2 from the germline V gene are SGDLS and YYNGEE. Trimming cost V 3 bases and J 2 bases; bases outside gene matches: 3. The CDR3 region has the DNA TGTGCCAGCAGCGCACAGGGGGCACCTGGAAACACCATATATTTT. As protein: CASSAQGAPGNTIYF.

The chain uses TRBV5-4 and TRBJ1-1; D gene uncertain. The germline gives CDR1 SGHNT, CDR2 YYREEE (reference sequence). The V gene lost 0 bases and the J gene lost 0 bases, with 9 bases spanning the gap. There are 15 residues in the CDR3. This CDR3 is CASSLAAVVNTEAFF. CDR3 sequence (DNA): TGTGCCAGCAGCTTGGCCGCGGTCGTGAACACTGAAGCTTTCTTT.

The chain uses TRBV7-9 and TRBJ2-2; D may be TRBD1 (6 bases). The CDR3 is made up of 16 amino acids. Germline V gene lookup returns CDR1 SEHNR and CDR2 FQNEAQ (reference sequence). Trimming left V 2 bases short and J 2 bases short, with 12 bases between. The CDR3 nucleotides read TGTGCCAGCAGCTTACGCTACAGGGTCAACACCGGGGAGCTGTTTTTT. Amino acids: CASSLRYRVNTGELFF.

V gene TRBV6-5 combines with J gene TRBJ1-1; 8 positions agree with TRBD1. With 6 bases clipped from V and 10 bases from J, the junction kept 13 bases outside the gene matches. Germline V CDR1 and CDR2: MNHEY, SVGAGI. CDR3 length equals 14 residues. CDR3 bases: TGTGCCAGCAGGCCTCGGGACAGGACCCCTGCAGCTTTCTTT. Translation: CASRPRDRTPAAFF.

This clone showed up just a few times. The V call is TRBV29-1, the J call TRBJ2-1; 7 bases align to TRBD2. Unmatched junction bases numbered 14, after V lost 6 bases and J lost 9 bases. The CDR3 has 14 residues. Per germline, CDR1 SQVTM and CDR2 ANQGSEA. The CDR3 DNA sequence: TGCAGCGTAAGTCAGGGAAGATGGACTAGTGAGCAGTTCTTC. The encoded protein is CSVSQGRWTSEQFF.

The chain employs TRBV4-1 and TRBJ2-1; unclear D gene. The CDR3 spans 14 residues. V gave up 4 bases and J gave up 4 bases, with 11 bases separating them. Germline assignment: CDR1 MGHRA and CDR2 YSYEKL. The CDR3 sequence is CASSLFWAYNEQFF. CDR3 nucleotides: TGCGCCAGCAGCCTGTTTTGGGCATACAATGAGCAGTTCTTC.